This TCR beta chain was sequenced in a study of T cells in Graves' hyperthyroidism and ophthalmopathy (dated by TCRdb to the late 2010s). General notes on the study: Peripheral blood samples were taken at the time of initial diagnosis, prior to any treatment. A discovery cohort of roughly 96 patients, roughly 43 with Graves' ophthalmopathy and about 60 with stable Graves' hyperthyroidism, was used to find distinguishing TCR V-J signatures. Prospective prediction of ophthalmopathy was tested in an independent validation cohort of 18 to 20 hyperthyroidism patients and around 16 patients who later progressed to ophthalmopathy. The 100 discovery patients were randomly split 7:3 into training and test sets. In several Graves' hyperthyroidism patients, the study also compared T-cell repertoires from thyroid tissue with T-cell repertoires from blood. Following sampling, methimazole starting at 30 mg daily was given to hyperthyroidism patients, and high-dose intravenous methylprednisolone was given to ophthalmopathy patients. The paper reports TCR Vbeta CDR3 sequencing of over 120 peripheral blood samples: around 45 ophthalmopathy, around 80 hyperthyroidism and roughly 17 progressor patients.

Broad study findings and their caveats: A 13 V-J signature model separated ophthalmopathy from stable hyperthyroidism, with approximately 87% sensitivity and roughly 84% specificity in cross-validation and 80%/75% in testing. Sample size was not statistically predetermined, and blinding of investigators to group allocation was not performed. In validation, the model predicted progression to ophthalmopathy with over 60% sensitivity and 72% to 75% specificity, a median of approximately 6.5 months before onset. Most expanded thyroid clonotypes (frequency above 0.001) were also found in blood, which suggests that blood repertoires may mirror thyroid immune responses.

A note on this clonotype: There is no known antigen for this receptor. Base qualities are not recorded, but no much larger clone differs from it by a single base.

Moderately to severely active disease, a Clinical Activity Score of at least 3, a NOSPECS grade of at least 4, and a duration under 3 months were present in ophthalmopathy patients. Any patient with an uncontrolled infection, another autoimmune disease, pregnancy or lactation was excluded. Diagnoses were based on clinical symptoms, serum thyroxine and TRAb, thyroid ultrasound and orbital computed tomography. Ficoll-Paque density gradient centrifugation was used to isolate PBMCs from around 10 ml of fresh peripheral blood. Total RNA was extracted with Trizol reagent, and quality was checked on an Agilent 2100 Bioanalyzer. Including the terminal cysteine and phenylalanine, the CDR3 comprises 14 residues. Only the CDR3 DNA is retained, 42 bases long and in frame from the first base. From the germline V gene, CDR1 is MNHNS and CDR2 is SASEGT. Between the V and J ends, shortened by 5 bases and 1 base respectively, the junction contains 11 bases.

The TCR beta CDR3 regions were amplified from the RNA transcripts. The first round of RT-PCR for the TCR CDR3 was performed with the HTBI primer set and the Qiagen OneStep RT-PCR kit. Libraries were constructed in a second round of multiplex PCR, after which size selection and purification were carried out. Paired-end sequencing of the libraries was performed with 100 bp reads on an Illumina HiSeq2000. As for the original processing: SOAPnuke was used to process the raw data, removing reads that contained adapters or uncalled bases, had a mean Phred below 15, or lacked an exact match to the constant primer or identifier. COPE v1.2.5 was used to merge the high-quality paired reads, and each unique nucleotide sequence was defined as a clonotype. Clonotypes were aligned to IMGT TRBV, TRBD and TRBJ reference segments using MiTCR v1.1. The analysis was restricted to V-J combinations with a frequency above 0.0001, which together covered roughly 99% of the repertoires. The TCS score was defined as the ratio of F50 (clonal expansion) to E x V (chaos), calculated using BLOSUM62-based TCRdist between CDR3 peptides within each V-J. Welch's t-statistics and random forest reduced fewer than 600 V-J features to 10 to 15, which were used in a naive Bayes classifier (R e1071). TCRdb reran the public reads through fastp at Q25 and MiXCR, keeping productive beta chains. Every distinct CDR3 protein forms one entry, paired with its most common genes and DNA. TCRdb's processing, not the study's, gives the V and J calls here. This sample is represented by 500,000 to 550,000 distinct CDR3 sequences; around 20% of them were singletons. Jointly, the top ten make up about 45% of the sample.

Sequences were obtained from blood. The V gene is TRBV6-1 and the J gene is TRBJ1-1; TRBD1 is possibly the D segment (6 matching bases). This sequence was found in a man aged 40-49 years with Graves' ophthalmopathy. The CDR3 protein sequence reads: CASSRGTTNTEAFF. The DNA is as follows: TGTGCCAGCAGTAGGGGGACGACGAACACTGAAGCTTTCTTT.